These 28 T cell receptor beta chains were sequenced from one sample in a study of Siglec-9 on CD8 T cells in melanoma. TCRdb's table, derived via immunoSEQ multiplex PCR, lists solely in-frame clones and lacks some. The sample lists around 39,000 clones; 84% were seen once. The sequencing sample was made of Siglec-9- CD8+ T cells sorted from blood. Receptor source: a human donor in good health.

V gene TRBV2 combines with J gene TRBJ2-7, with 11 bases matching TRBD2. Germline V gene sequence: CDR1 SNHLY, CDR2 FYNNEI. The V and J ends lost 8 bases and 0 bases, in that order; junction bases with no gene match: 0. CDR3 length: 13 residues. The CDR3 protein is CASGTSGSYEQYF. The CDR3 DNA follows: TGTGCCAGCGGGACTAGCGGCTCCTACGAGCAGTACTTC.

The chain couples TRBV5-1 to TRBJ2-7; D is unresolved. Germline-derived CDR1 and CDR2 are SGHRS and YFSETQ. CDR3 size: 18 residues. Trimming pared 0 bases from V and 0 bases from J, leaving 19 bases between. The CDR3 sequence is CASSLDSSSAPSSYEQYF. Written as DNA, the CDR3 is TGCGCCAGCAGCTTGGATAGTTCATCGGCACCGAGCTCCTACGAGCAGTACTTC.

The rearrangement uses TRBV28 and TRBJ2-5; D possibly corresponds to TRBD1 (6 bases). CDR1 is MDHEN, CDR2 SYDVKM, per germline. This CDR3 region has 15 residues. V lost 0 bases and J lost 3, with 11 bases in between. The CDR3 is CASSLWNEGEETQYF. As DNA, the CDR3 is TGTGCCAGCAGTTTATGGAACGAGGGGGAAGAGACCCAGTACTTC. The full variable domain, in which reference TRBV28 and TRBJ2-5 provide the parts outside the CDR3, is DVKVTQSSRYLVKRTGEKVFLECVQDMDHENMFWYRQDPGLGLRLIYFSYDVKMKEKGDIPEGYSVSREKKERFSLILESASTNQTSMYLCASSLWNEGEETQYFGPGTRLLVL.

The J gene is TRBJ1-1, the V gene TRBV27, with D uncertain. The germline V and J ends were trimmed by 6 bases and 5 bases, with 19 bases remaining between them. The CDR3 has 15 amino acids. The germline V gene encodes CDR1 MNHEY and CDR2 SMNVEV (reference sequence). Written as DNA, the CDR3 is TGTGCCAGCAGCCCTTTCCCTCTCAGCCAAACTGAAGCTTTCTTT. This encodes CASSPFPLSQTEAFF.

J is TRBJ1-5 and V is TRBV27; D gene unclear. V was clipped by 6 bases and J by 0 bases, with 12 bases between them. The CDR3 has 15 residues. CDR1 MNHEY and CDR2 SMNVEV come from the germline V gene (reference sequence). CDR3 amino acids: CASSARSGSNQPQHF. CDR3 sequence (DNA): TGTGCCAGCAGCGCCAGGTCGGGTAGCAATCAGCCCCAGCATTTT.

This chain uses TRBV14 with TRBJ2-7, with 9 bases fitting TRBD1. Germline V CDR1 and CDR2: SGHDN, FVKESK. This CDR3 is 14 amino acids long. V gave up 4 bases and J gave up 4 bases; unmatched junction bases: 5. CDR3 nucleotide sequence: TGTGCCAGCAGCCCCTGGGGACAGGGTTACGAGCAGTACTTC. It translates to CASSPWGQGYEQYF.

The chain employs TRBV11-2 and TRBJ2-1; D is perhaps TRBD2 (5 bases). The CDR3 is 18 amino acids. Germline V CDR1 and CDR2: SGHAT, FQNNGV. Trimming removed 5 bases at V and 1 base at J, with 21 bases between. The CDR3 reads CASSQSWENGMSYNEQFF. The CDR3 DNA is TGTGCCAGCAGCCAAAGTTGGGAAAACGGGATGTCCTACAATGAGCAGTTCTTC. The full variable domain, its missing parts supplied by reference TRBV11-2 and TRBJ2-1, is EAGVAQSPRYKIIEKRQSVAFWCNPISGHATLYWYQQILGQGPKLLIQFQNNGVVDDSQLPKDRFSAERLKGVDSTLKIQPAKLEDSAVYLCASSQSWENGMSYNEQFFGPGTRLTVL.

This chain uses TRBV7-9 with TRBJ1-3, with D tentatively TRBD1 (5 bases). CDR1 and CDR2 from the germline V gene are SEHNR and FQNEAQ (reference sequence). V lost 5 bases to trimming and J lost 0 bases, with 20 bases between them. The CDR3 spans 18 residues. For the CDR3, the DNA is TGTGCCAGCAGCCTCCTCCCAGGGCAGGGCCACTCTGGAAACACCATATATTTT. This encodes CASSLLPGQGHSGNTIYF.

The chain links TRBV25-1 to TRBJ2-1, with TRBD2 identical over 12 bases. The junction had 4 bases not matched to a gene; V was cut back by 1 base and J by 0 bases. CDR3 length equals 18 residues. Germline CDR1 MGHDK, CDR2 SYGVNS. CDR3 loop: CASSEFGLAGLSYNEQFF. CDR3 sequence (DNA): TGTGCCAGCAGTGAATTCGGACTAGCGGGGCTCTCCTACAATGAGCAGTTCTTC.

This chain links TRBV6-5 with TRBJ1-4; D remains ambiguous. Trimming removed 4 bases at V and 5 bases at J, with 8 bases between. From germline, CDR1 is MNHEY and CDR2 SVGAGI. The CDR3 has 13 amino acids. Here the CDR3 reads CASSSGPNEKLFF. The CDR3 nucleotides are TGTGCCAGCAGTTCCGGGCCCAATGAAAAACTGTTTTTT.

The gene calls are TRBV30 and TRBJ2-7, with TRBD1 as a possible D gene (6 bases). The V end lost 3 bases, the J end lost 3 bases, and 12 bases lay between the germline ends. The germline gives CDR1 GTSNPN, CDR2 SVGIG (reference sequence). The CDR3 runs to 13 residues. The CDR3 DNA sequence: TGTGCCTGGAGCAGGGACAAAGGCTACGAGCAGTACTTC. This encodes CAWSRDKGYEQYF.

This chain uses TRBV19 with TRBJ1-5, with 7 bases lining up with TRBD1. V lost 11 bases to trimming and J lost 1 base; unmatched junction nucleotides: 14. The germline V gene has CDR1 LNHDA and CDR2 SQIVND (reference sequence). The CDR3 consists of 16 residues. CDR3 in amino acids: CAGILKGGVSNQPQHF. The CDR3 region has the DNA TGTGCCGGTATCCTGAAAGGGGGCGTCAGCAATCAGCCCCAGCATTTT.

The sample holds one count of this clone. The gene calls are TRBV13 and TRBJ1-2; 9 positions match TRBD1. The CDR3 consists of 14 residues. The V gene's germline CDR1 is PRHDT and CDR2 FYEKMQ (reference sequence). V dropped 5 bases and J dropped 6; count of bases not matched to a gene: 7. CDR3 sequence: CASSQTGQGNGYTF. CDR3 DNA sequence: TGTGCCAGCAGCCAGACGGGACAGGGTAATGGCTACACCTTC. The entire variable domain, with the rest obtained from reference TRBV13 and TRBJ1-2, is as follows: AAGVIQSPRHLIKEKRETATLKCYPIPRHDTVYWYQQGPGQDPQFLISFYEKMQSDKGSIPDRFSAQQFSDYHSELNMSSLELGDSALYFCASSQTGQGNGYTFGSGTRLTVV.

The chain has TRBV5-1 and TRBJ2-7, with D possibly matching TRBD2 (5 bases). Germline-derived CDR1 and CDR2 are SGHRS and YFSETQ. V was shortened by 6 bases and J by 6 bases, with 13 bases between the two germline ends. The CDR3 length is 12 residues. The CDR3 spells CASNDYDSEQYF. The CDR3 nucleotides read TGCGCCAGCAATGACTACGACTCCGAGCAGTACTTC.

J is TRBJ1-6 and V is TRBV6-5; D is perhaps TRBD1 (5 bases). The CDR3 totals 15 residues. V lost 0 bases to trimming and J lost 6 bases, with 9 bases between them. Germline CDR1 MNHEY, CDR2 SVGAGI. The CDR3 protein is CASSYSGTANSPLHF. The CDR3 DNA reads TGTGCCAGCAGTTACTCGGGGACGGCTAATTCACCCCTCCACTTT.

The chain carries TRBV5-6 and TRBJ2-1; the D gene is possibly TRBD1 (5 bases). V lost 0 bases to trimming and J lost 6 bases, with 7 bases between them. The length of the CDR3 is 13 residues. Germline assignment: CDR1 SGHDT and CDR2 YYEEEE. In DNA, the CDR3 is TGTGCCAGCAGCTTGGGCAGGGTCAATGAGCAGTTCTTC. Its translation is CASSLGRVNEQFF.

V and J are TRBV28 and TRBJ2-1, with TRBD2 matching over 9 bases. This CDR3 comprises 14 residues. Trimming took 2 bases from V and 8 from J; bases not matched to a gene: 4. Looked up from germline, CDR1 is MDHEN and CDR2 is SYDVKM. CDR3 coding DNA: TGTGCCAGCAGTTTACGACTAGCGGAGGATGAGCAGTTCTTC. It specifies CASSLRLAEDEQFF.

The V call is TRBV28, the J call TRBJ2-1; 12 bases line up with TRBD2. This CDR3 has 17 residues. Germline trimming cut 5 bases from V and 5 bases from J; bases unmatched to any gene: 10. CDR1 and CDR2 from the germline V gene are MDHEN and SYDVKM. The CDR3 sequence: CASSISATSGRNNEQFF. DNA for the CDR3: TGTGCCAGCAGTATCTCAGCGACTAGCGGGAGAAACAATGAGCAGTTCTTC.

The V gene is TRBV5-5, the J gene TRBJ1-3; TRBD1 agrees at 7 bases. The CDR3 sequence is 15 residues long. In germline, CDR1 is SGHKS, CDR2 YYEKEE (reference sequence). The ends lost 5 bases at V and 0 bases at J; junction bases unmatched: 5. CDR3 nucleotide sequence: TGTGCCAGCAGTCTGGACAGGCTCTCTGGAAACACCATATATTTT. Translating gives CASSLDRLSGNTIYF.

The chain joins TRBV14 to TRBJ2-7; D perhaps matches TRBD1 (6 bases). Germline values: CDR1 SGHDN, CDR2 FVKESK. The CDR3 consists of 14 residues. V gave up 2 bases and J gave up 7 bases, with 15 bases separating them. The CDR3, as DNA: TGTGCCAGCAGCCAATCCCGGGCCCAGGGGGAGCAGTACTTC. Translated, it gives CASSQSRAQGEQYF.

The chain is built from TRBV29-1 and TRBJ1-1; D not certain. Germline V gene lookup returns CDR1 SQVTM and CDR2 ANQGSEA. The CDR3 is made up of 11 amino acids. Trimming cost V 4 bases and J 4 bases, with 7 bases left between them. The CDR3: CSVASSTEAFF. Written as DNA, the CDR3 is TGCAGCGTTGCCTCTTCCACTGAAGCTTTCTTT. Combining the CDR3 with reference TRBV29-1 and TRBJ1-1 gives the whole variable domain SAVISQKPSRDICQRGTSLTIQCQVDSQVTMMFWYRQQPGQSLTLIATANQGSEATYESGFVIDKFPISRPNLTFSTLTVSNMSPEDSSIYLCSVASSTEAFFGQGTRLTVV.

The chain employs TRBV5-6 and TRBJ2-7; TRBD1 aligns across 12 bases. Looked up from germline, CDR1 is SGHDT and CDR2 is YYEEEE. V shed 3 bases, J shed 9 bases, and the junction held 7 bases outside the gene matches. The CDR3 has 14 amino acids. CDR3 residues: CASSWDRGPMGQYF. The CDR3 DNA follows: TGTGCCAGCAGCTGGGACAGGGGGCCAATGGGGCAGTACTTC.

The CDR3 nucleotides are TGTGCCAGCAGTTTCCTATCACAGGGGGAAAAACTGTTTTTT. The encoded protein is CASSFLSQGEKLFF. V is TRBV27 and J is TRBJ1-4; 7 positions agree with TRBD1. V shed 3 bases and J 8 bases; nucleotides not matched to a gene: 6. Germline CDR1 and CDR2: MNHEY and SMNVEV (reference sequence). The CDR3 extends over 14 amino acids.

This clone has a single count. The chain carries TRBV6-4 and TRBJ2-3, with D possibly matching TRBD1 (6 bases). The germline gives CDR1 MRHNA, CDR2 SNTAGT. V lost 2 bases and J 4 bases, leaving 10 bases between the germline ends. There are 14 residues in the CDR3. The chain's CDR3 is CASSDTWTADTQYF. CDR3 sequence (DNA): TGTGCCAGCAGTGACACCTGGACAGCAGATACGCAGTATTTT.

CDR3 nucleotide sequence: TGTGCCAGCAGTGAAGTGGGGGCTGTCTACGAGCAGTACTTC. Translation gives CASSEVGAVYEQYF. The chain carries TRBV6-1 and TRBJ2-7; tentative D call: TRBD1 (6 bases). Germline lookup yields CDR1 MNHNS and CDR2 SASEGT. Trimming stripped 1 base from V and 3 bases from J, with 10 bases between. This CDR3 comprises 14 residues.

The rearrangement uses TRBV19 and TRBJ2-7; 7 bases are a match to TRBD1. From germline, CDR1 is LNHDA and CDR2 SQIVND (reference sequence). The V gene end was trimmed by 1 base and the J gene end by 5 bases; junction bases not matched to a gene: 5. The CDR3 runs 14 residues. This CDR3 reads CASSIVAGGHEQYF. CDR3 sequence (DNA): TGTGCCAGTAGTATAGTGGCAGGGGGACACGAGCAGTACTTC. The full variable domain, in which reference TRBV19 and TRBJ2-7 provide the parts outside the CDR3, is DGGITQSPKYLFRKEGQNVTLSCEQNLNHDAMYWYRQDPGQGLRLIYYSQIVNDFQKGDIAEGYSVSREKKESFPLTVTSAQKNPTAFYLCASSIVAGGHEQYFGPGTRLTVT.

The genes are TRBV2 and TRBJ1-2; D gene unclear. Trimming took off 6 bases at V and 1 base at J, with 12 bases between the two ends. The CDR3 has 14 amino acids. Per the germline V gene, CDR1 is SNHLY and CDR2 is FYNNEI. The CDR3, as DNA: TGTGCCAGCAGCGCAATACAGCTTAACTATGGCTACACCTTC. The encoded protein is CASSAIQLNYGYTF.

Only one count was recorded for this clone. This rearrangement joins TRBV28 to TRBJ2-5; D perhaps matches TRBD1 (6 bases). CDR3 size: 15 residues. V gave up 5 bases and J gave up 1 base, with 14 bases separating them. The germline V gene encodes CDR1 MDHEN and CDR2 SYDVKM. The CDR3 is CASSPSQGFQETQYF. DNA of the CDR3: TGTGCCAGCAGTCCATCTCAGGGGTTCCAAGAGACCCAGTACTTC.